This T cell receptor (beta chain) is drawn from a study of neurological immune-mediated disorders. Source material was 2 million unsorted PBMCs, stored at -80 °C in RNAlater. This clonotype was counted many times. The antigen is undetermined. Study-level findings and limits: The study found the most TCR clonal expansion in HTLV-1-associated myelopathy and the least in multiple sclerosis, below healthy controls.

5'RACE employing 10-nucleotide random UMIs yielded the cDNA. TCRdb re-called the 5' RACE reads through MiXCR, storing one row per CDR3 protein. This table has some 21,000 distinct CDR3 sequences, more than 14% appearing once. Sequences were obtained from PBMCs. This receptor was identified in a female donor with HTLV-1-associated myelopathy (HAM/TSP).

Here the CDR3 DNA reads TGCAGTGCTGGCCGTGGGGGTGAGCAGTTCTTC. Encoded protein: CSAGRGGEQFF. J is TRBJ2-1 and V is TRBV20-1; the D gene could be TRBD1 or TRBD2 (5 bases each). This CDR3 region has 11 residues. CDR1 is DFQATT, CDR2 SNEGSKA, per germline (reference sequence). V was trimmed by 5 bases and J by 9 bases, leaving 11 bases between them.